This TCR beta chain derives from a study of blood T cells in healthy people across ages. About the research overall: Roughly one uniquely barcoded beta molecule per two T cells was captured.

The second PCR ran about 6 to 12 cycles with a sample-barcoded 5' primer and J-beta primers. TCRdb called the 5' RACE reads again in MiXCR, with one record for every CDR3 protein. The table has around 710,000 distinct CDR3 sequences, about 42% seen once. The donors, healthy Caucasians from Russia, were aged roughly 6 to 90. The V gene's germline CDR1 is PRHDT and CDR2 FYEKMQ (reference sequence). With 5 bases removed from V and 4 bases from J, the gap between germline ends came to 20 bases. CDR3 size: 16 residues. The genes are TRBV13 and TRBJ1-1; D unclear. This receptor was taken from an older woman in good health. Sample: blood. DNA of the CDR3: TGTGCCAGCAGCCCCCTAGGGTTGGGGAGAAGCACTGAAGCTTTCTTT. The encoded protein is CASSPLGLGRSTEAFF.